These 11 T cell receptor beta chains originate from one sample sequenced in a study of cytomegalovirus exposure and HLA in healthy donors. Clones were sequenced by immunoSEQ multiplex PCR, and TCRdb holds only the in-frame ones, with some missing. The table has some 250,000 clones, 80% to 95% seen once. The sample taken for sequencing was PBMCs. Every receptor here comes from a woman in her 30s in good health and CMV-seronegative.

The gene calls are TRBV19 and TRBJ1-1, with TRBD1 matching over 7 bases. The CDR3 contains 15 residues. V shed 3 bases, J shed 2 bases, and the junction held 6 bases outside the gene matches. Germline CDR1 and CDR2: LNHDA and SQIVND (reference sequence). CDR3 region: CASSIGQEPNTEAFF. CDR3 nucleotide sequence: TGTGCCAGTAGTATCGGACAGGAGCCAAACACTGAAGCTTTCTTT.

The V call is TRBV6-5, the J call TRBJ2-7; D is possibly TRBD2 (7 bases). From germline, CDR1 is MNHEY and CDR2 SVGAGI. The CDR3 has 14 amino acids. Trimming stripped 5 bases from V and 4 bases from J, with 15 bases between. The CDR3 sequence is CASSAGAQLYEQYF. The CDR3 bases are TGTGCCAGCAGTGCGGGGGCGCAATTGTACGAGCAGTACTTC.

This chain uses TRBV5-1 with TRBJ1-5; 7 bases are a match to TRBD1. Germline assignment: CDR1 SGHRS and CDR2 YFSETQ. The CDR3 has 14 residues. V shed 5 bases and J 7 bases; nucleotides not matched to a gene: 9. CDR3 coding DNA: TGCGCCAGCAGACCGACAGGGCACGGCCAGCCCCAGCATTTT. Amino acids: CASRPTGHGQPQHF.

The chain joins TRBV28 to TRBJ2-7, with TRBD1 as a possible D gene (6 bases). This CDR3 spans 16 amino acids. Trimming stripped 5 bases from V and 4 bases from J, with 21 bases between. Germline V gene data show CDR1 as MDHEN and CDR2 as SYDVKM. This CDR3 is CASSTPGAGTPYEQYF. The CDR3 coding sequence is TGTGCCAGCAGTACCCCAGGCGCCGGGACACCTTACGAGCAGTACTTC.

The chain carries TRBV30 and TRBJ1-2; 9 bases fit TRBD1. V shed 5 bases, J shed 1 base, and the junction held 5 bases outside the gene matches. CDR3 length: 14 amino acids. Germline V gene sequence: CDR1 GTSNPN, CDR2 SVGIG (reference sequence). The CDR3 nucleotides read TGTGCCTGGCGGGACAGGGCGATTAACTATGGCTACACCTTC. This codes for CAWRDRAINYGYTF.

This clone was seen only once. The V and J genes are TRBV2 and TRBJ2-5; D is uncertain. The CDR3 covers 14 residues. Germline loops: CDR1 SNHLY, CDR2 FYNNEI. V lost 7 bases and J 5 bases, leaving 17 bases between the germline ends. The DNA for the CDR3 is TGTGCCAGCACTACCCCCTCTGGGATGGAGACCCAGTACTTC. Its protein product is CASTTPSGMETQYF.

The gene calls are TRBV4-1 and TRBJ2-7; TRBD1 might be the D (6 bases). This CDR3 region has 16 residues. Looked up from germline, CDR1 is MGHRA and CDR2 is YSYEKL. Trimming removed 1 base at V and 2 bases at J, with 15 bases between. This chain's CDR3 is CASSQARTDAPYEQYF. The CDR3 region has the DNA TGCGCCAGCAGCCAAGCCAGGACAGACGCCCCCTACGAGCAGTACTTC.

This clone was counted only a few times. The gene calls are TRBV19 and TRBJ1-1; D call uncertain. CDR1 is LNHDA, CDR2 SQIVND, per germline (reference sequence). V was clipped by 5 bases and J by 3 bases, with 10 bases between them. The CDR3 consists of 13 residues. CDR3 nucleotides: TGTGCCAGTAGTCTTAAGGACTACACTGAAGCTTTCTTT. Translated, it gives CASSLKDYTEAFF.

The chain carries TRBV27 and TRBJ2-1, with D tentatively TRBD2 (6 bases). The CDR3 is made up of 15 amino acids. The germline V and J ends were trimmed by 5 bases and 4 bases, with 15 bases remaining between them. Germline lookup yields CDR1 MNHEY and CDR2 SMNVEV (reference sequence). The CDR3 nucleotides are TGTGCCAGCAGTGTCACCGGGACTCCTTACAATGAGCAGTTCTTC. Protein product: CASSVTGTPYNEQFF.

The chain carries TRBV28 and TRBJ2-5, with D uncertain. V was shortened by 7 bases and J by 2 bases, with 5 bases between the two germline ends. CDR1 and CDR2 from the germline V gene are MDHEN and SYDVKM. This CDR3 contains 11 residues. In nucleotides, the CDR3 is TGTGCCAGCACAGAGCAAGAGACCCAGTACTTC. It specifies CASTEQETQYF.

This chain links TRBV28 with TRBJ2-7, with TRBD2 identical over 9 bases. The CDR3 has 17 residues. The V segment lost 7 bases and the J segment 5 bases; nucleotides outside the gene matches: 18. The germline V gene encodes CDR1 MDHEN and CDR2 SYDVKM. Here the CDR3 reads CASTTGAVSGSLNEQYF. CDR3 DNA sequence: TGTGCCAGCACAACGGGGGCAGTTAGCGGGAGTCTAAACGAGCAGTACTTC.